Listed here are 32 T cell receptor beta chains from one sample, sequenced in a study of blood T cell repertoires in COVID-19. Only in-frame clones appear in the TCRdb table, and some are missing; sequencing was by immunoSEQ multiplex PCR. This sample has roughly 97,000 clones; around 85% occur once, and the top ten carry roughly 3.3%. Sequencing was performed on peripheral blood. These receptors were collected from a woman aged 80 or over with active or convalescent COVID-19.

On this clone: Other nucleotide sequences in the sample specify the same CDR3. The genes are TRBV7-2 and TRBJ1-6; 7 bases are a match to TRBD1. The germline gives CDR1 SGHTA, CDR2 FQGNSA. V shed 5 bases, J shed 4 bases, and the junction held 5 bases outside the gene matches. The CDR3 runs 15 residues. CDR3 amino acids: CASSIQGQYNSPLHF. For the CDR3, the DNA is TGTGCCAGCAGCATACAGGGACAGTATAATTCACCCCTCCACTTT.

The chain combines TRBV5-1 with TRBJ1-4, with 9 bases aligning to TRBD1. V lost 0 bases to trimming and J lost 6 bases; unmatched junction nucleotides: 15. Germline values: CDR1 SGHRS, CDR2 YFSETQ. The CDR3 has 19 residues. CDR3 loop: CASSLGLGQGKESYEKLFF. In DNA, the CDR3 is TGCGCCAGCAGCTTGGGACTGGGACAGGGAAAAGAGAGTTATGAAAAACTGTTTTTT.

This clone appeared a single time. The gene calls are TRBV9 and TRBJ1-6, with 8 bases aligning to TRBD1. This CDR3 is built from 14 residues. V lost 3 bases and J lost 6; bases outside the gene matches: 2. CDR1 is SGDLS, CDR2 YYNGEE, per germline. This CDR3 is CASSAQGGNSPLHF. In DNA form, the CDR3 reads TGTGCCAGCAGCGCACAGGGGGGTAATTCACCCCTCCACTTT. The entire variable domain, with the rest obtained from reference TRBV9 and TRBJ1-6, is as follows: DSGVTQTPKHLITATGQRVTLRCSPRSGDLSVYWYQQSLDQGLQFLIQYYNGEERAKGNILERFSAQQFPDLHSELNLSSLELGDSALYFCASSAQGGNSPLHFGNGTRLTVT.

This clone has a single count. J is TRBJ1-5 and V is TRBV19; 9 bases align to TRBD1. The CDR3 runs to 14 residues. V shed 7 bases and J 6 bases; nucleotides not matched to a gene: 7. Germline assignment: CDR1 LNHDA and CDR2 SQIVND (reference sequence). CDR3 sequence reads: CASNTGQGSQPQHF. CDR3 DNA: TGTGCCAGTAACACAGGACAGGGGAGTCAGCCCCAGCATTTT.

The V and J genes are TRBV2 and TRBJ1-5, with 9 positions matching TRBD1. The CDR3 covers 16 residues. The V and J ends lost 7 bases and 1 base, in that order; junction bases with no gene match: 8. Per the germline V gene, CDR1 is SNHLY and CDR2 is FYNNEI. This chain's CDR3 is CASNGQGRGSNQPQHF. The DNA for the CDR3 is TGTGCCAGCAACGGACAGGGGCGAGGGAGCAATCAGCCCCAGCATTTT.

The rearrangement uses TRBV7-9 and TRBJ1-1; D is unresolved. Deletions cut 2 bases from V and 4 bases from J, with 11 bases between. In germline, CDR1 is SEHNR, CDR2 FQNEAQ (reference sequence). The CDR3 has 14 residues. CDR3 bases: TGTGCCAGCAGCTTAACAAGGGAGGGCACTGAAGCTTTCTTT. Translation gives CASSLTREGTEAFF.

This chain links TRBV7-9 with TRBJ1-6, with 7 bases that match TRBD1. Germline V gene data show CDR1 as SEHNR and CDR2 as FQNEAQ (reference sequence). The CDR3 is made up of 14 amino acids. The V gene end was trimmed by 1 base and the J gene end by 12 bases; junction bases not matched to a gene: 6. CDR3 sequence (DNA): TGTGCCAGCAGCTTAGGAGACAGGGAAGGACCCCTCCACTTT. Amino acid sequence: CASSLGDREGPLHF.

J is TRBJ1-4 and V is TRBV19, with a possible D match to TRBD1 (6 bases). Germline V CDR1 and CDR2: LNHDA, SQIVND (reference sequence). The CDR3 is 16 amino acids. Trimming removed 6 bases from V and 7 bases from J, with 21 bases in between. DNA for the CDR3: TGTGCCAGTAGGACCGGACAGTCCCTGAGACGTGAAAAACTGTTTTTT. This gives the protein CASRTGQSLRREKLFF.

The rearrangement links TRBV6-2 or TRBV6-3 to TRBJ2-2; D is possibly TRBD2 (5 bases). The CDR3 totals 13 residues. V was trimmed by 5 bases and J by 7 bases, leaving 11 bases between them. CDR1 MNHEY and CDR2 SVGEGT come from the germline V gene. The CDR3 sequence: CASSPEVVGELFF. The DNA of the CDR3 is TGTGCCAGCAGTCCGGAGGTGGTCGGGGAGCTGTTTTTT.

CDR3 DNA: TGTGCCAGCAGACAGGGTGGCTATGGCTACACCTTC. Its protein product is CASRQGGYGYTF. J is TRBJ1-2 and V is TRBV6-5, with D possibly TRBD1 on 6 matching bases. Trimming pared 6 bases from V and 4 bases from J, leaving 9 bases between. This CDR3 contains 12 residues. The germline V gene has CDR1 MNHEY and CDR2 SVGAGI.

The rearrangement uses TRBV11-3 and TRBJ2-1; 12 bases are a match to TRBD2. Germline V gene lookup returns CDR1 SGHNT and CDR2 YENEEA. The CDR3 runs to 16 residues. Losses at the gene ends were 3 bases for V and 10 bases for J; bases not matched to a gene: 10. The CDR3 here is CASSFRRTSGEDEQFF. The CDR3 DNA is TGTGCCAGCAGCTTCCGAAGGACTAGCGGGGAAGACGAGCAGTTCTTC.

The V gene is TRBV29-1, the J gene TRBJ2-1, with TRBD2 matching 15 bases. Trimming cost V 4 bases and J 7 bases; bases outside gene matches: 8. Germline V lookup: CDR1 SQVTM, CDR2 ANQGSEA. The CDR3 consists of 16 residues. The CDR3 reads CSVVLRTSGGGNEQFF. The CDR3 nucleotides are TGCAGCGTTGTACTGCGGACTAGCGGGGGGGGGAATGAGCAGTTCTTC.

The chain joins TRBV14 to TRBJ2-1; D gene unclear. Germline V CDR1 and CDR2: SGHDN, FVKESK. The CDR3 sequence is 14 residues long. V lost 0 bases and J 12 bases, leaving 15 bases between the germline ends. CDR3 nucleotides: TGTGCCAGCAGCCAAGATCTTCGGTCTTTTGCGCAGTTCTTC. Protein: CASSQDLRSFAQFF.

In DNA, the CDR3 is TGTGCCACCAGTGATGGGGGGACAGATACGCAGTATTTT. Encoded protein: CATSDGGTDTQYF. The chain combines TRBV24-1 with TRBJ2-3; maybe TRBD2 (6 bases). CDR1 is KGHDR, CDR2 SFDVKD, per germline. This CDR3 region has 13 residues. The V and J ends lost 3 bases and 3 bases respectively, with 6 bases between them.

V is TRBV29-1 and J is TRBJ1-1; 9 positions agree with TRBD1. This CDR3 is 15 amino acids long. Germline-derived CDR1 and CDR2 are SQVTM and ANQGSEA. After removal of 4 bases from V and 5 bases from J, the junction contained 11 bases not matched to a gene. CDR3: CSVGYRGLGGTEAFF. DNA of the CDR3: TGCAGCGTTGGATACAGGGGGCTTGGTGGAACTGAAGCTTTCTTT. Supplemented by reference TRBV29-1 and TRBJ1-1, the full variable domain reads SAVISQKPSRDICQRGTSLTIQCQVDSQVTMMFWYRQQPGQSLTLIATANQGSEATYESGFVIDKFPISRPNLTFSTLTVSNMSPEDSSIYLCSVGYRGLGGTEAFFGQGTRLTVV.

The chain recombines TRBV9 with TRBJ2-3; the D gene is possibly TRBD1 (5 bases). V was cut by 4 bases and J by 2 bases, with 11 bases left in between. The CDR3 covers 14 residues. The germline gives CDR1 SGDLS, CDR2 YYNGEE. The CDR3 coding sequence is TGTGCCAGCAGCCCGACAGTAACCACAGATACGCAGTATTTT. Its protein is CASSPTVTTDTQYF.

This chain links TRBV19 with TRBJ2-3, with 10 bases matching TRBD2. The V segment lost 6 bases and the J segment 0 bases; nucleotides outside the gene matches: 12. Germline CDR1 is LNHDA and CDR2 is SQIVND (reference sequence). The CDR3 is 18 residues long. CDR3 in amino acids: CASSQRSGRGSSTDTQYF. CDR3 DNA: TGTGCCAGTAGCCAACGGAGCGGGAGGGGTAGTAGCACAGATACGCAGTATTTT. The whole variable domain, filled in from reference TRBV19 and TRBJ2-3, reads DGGITQSPKYLFRKEGQNVTLSCEQNLNHDAMYWYRQDPGQGLRLIYYSQIVNDFQKGDIAEGYSVSREKKESFPLTVTSAQKNPTAFYLCASSQRSGRGSSTDTQYFGPGTRLTVL.

This clone was detected only a few times. The rearrangement links TRBV5-6 to TRBJ2-3, with D possibly being TRBD2 (5 bases). CDR1 SGHDT and CDR2 YYEEEE come from the germline V gene. The CDR3 has 15 residues. The V and J ends lost 2 bases and 0 bases respectively, with 10 bases between them. CDR3 DNA: TGTGCCAGCAGCTTCCGGACTCCTAGCACAGATACGCAGTATTTT. This codes for CASSFRTPSTDTQYF.

The chain recombines TRBV9 with TRBJ2-5; 7 bases line up with TRBD2. The CDR3 loop spans 15 amino acids. Germline V lookup: CDR1 SGDLS, CDR2 YYNGEE. V trimming: 4 bases; J trimming: 0 bases; junction bases outside the gene matches: 6. CDR3 sequence reads: CASSSPGGYQETQYF. DNA of the CDR3: TGTGCCAGCAGCTCACCCGGGGGGTACCAAGAGACCCAGTACTTC.

The rearrangement uses TRBV10-3 and TRBJ2-7; TRBD1 agrees at 10 bases. Germline CDR1 ENHRY, CDR2 SYGVKD. J gave up 4 bases and V 4 bases, and 7 bases lay outside the gene matches. The CDR3 spans 15 residues. In nucleotides, the CDR3 is TGTGCCATCAGTGGTAGGACAGGGGGTAGGTACGAGCAGTACTTC. Translation: CAISGRTGGRYEQYF.

The rearrangement uses TRBV4-3 and TRBJ1-4, with 9 bases that match TRBD1. This CDR3 comprises 15 residues. The ends lost 5 bases at V and 8 bases at J; junction bases unmatched: 9. In germline, CDR1 is LGHNA, CDR2 YSLEER. CDR3 in amino acids: CASSYNRGPGEKLFF. The CDR3 coding sequence is TGCGCCAGCAGCTACAACAGGGGGCCGGGGGAAAAACTGTTTTTT.

In this sample, this clone turned up once. This chain uses TRBV18 with TRBJ2-1; 7 bases are shared with TRBD2. The CDR3 totals 14 residues. J was trimmed by 6 bases and V by 2 bases; bases with no gene match: 4. Germline V gene data show CDR1 as KGHSH and CDR2 as LQKENI. CDR3 protein: CASSPTGGGNEQFF. CDR3 nucleotides: TGTGCCAGCTCACCAACGGGAGGCGGCAATGAGCAGTTCTTC.

The gene calls are TRBV20-1 and TRBJ1-1; 8 bases are shared with TRBD1. Germline-derived CDR1 and CDR2 are DFQATT and SNEGSKA (reference sequence). The V gene end was trimmed by 4 bases and the J gene end by 8 bases; junction bases not matched to a gene: 3. CDR3 length equals 11 residues. Here the CDR3 reads CSANRGAEAFF. Here the CDR3 DNA reads TGCAGTGCTAACAGGGGGGCCGAAGCTTTCTTT.

The chain uses TRBV5-1 and TRBJ2-7; 8 nucleotides match TRBD1. After removal of 2 bases from V and 3 bases from J, the junction contained 4 bases not matched to a gene. Germline loops: CDR1 SGHRS, CDR2 YFSETQ. The CDR3 has 14 amino acids. CDR3 sequence: CASSFQGAYYEQYF. Written as DNA, the CDR3 is TGCGCCAGCAGCTTCCAGGGGGCTTACTACGAGCAGTACTTC.

The chain couples TRBV10-3 to TRBJ2-1, with a weak D call TRBD1 (5 bases). From germline, CDR1 is ENHRY and CDR2 SYGVKD. The CDR3 has 11 residues. The V end was cut by 8 bases, the J end by 7 bases, with 9 bases between. The DNA for the CDR3 is TGTGCCATCGCGACAGCGAATGAGCAGTTCTTC. Its translation is CAIATANEQFF.

The chain is built from TRBV5-1 and TRBJ1-2, with D maybe TRBD1 (6 bases). Germline CDR1 reads SGHRS; CDR2 reads YFSETQ. The CDR3 is 14 residues long. Trimming took off 5 bases at V and 6 bases at J, with 17 bases between the two ends. This CDR3 is CASSSDSGVNGYTF. The CDR3 region has the DNA TGCGCCAGCAGTTCCGACTCAGGGGTTAATGGCTACACCTTC.

The V call is TRBV18, the J call TRBJ2-7, with 7 bases identical to TRBD2. The germline V gene has CDR1 KGHSH and CDR2 LQKENI. The CDR3 consists of 16 residues. Trimming at V came to 1 base and at J to 2 bases, leaving 8 bases not matched to a gene. CDR3 sequence reads: CASSPQPAGSTYEQYF. CDR3 coding DNA: TGTGCCAGCTCACCACAGCCAGCGGGGTCGACCTACGAGCAGTACTTC.

The chain combines TRBV2 with TRBJ2-6; 9 nucleotides agree with TRBD1. Germline-derived CDR1 and CDR2 are SNHLY and FYNNEI. The CDR3 sequence is 16 residues long. V was pared by 5 bases and J by 4 bases, with 6 bases of the junction left unmatched. The CDR3 DNA reads TGTGCCAGCAGTAAGGGACAGGGCTCCGGGGCCAACGTCCTGACTTTC. It encodes CASSKGQGSGANVLTF.

CDR3 DNA: TGTGCCAGCAGTGAAACCGCAGGGAGGAATTCACCCCTCCACTTT. It specifies CASSETAGRNSPLHF. The chain has TRBV6-1 and TRBJ1-6, with TRBD1 as a possible D gene (5 bases). The CDR3 length is 15 residues. Germline CDR1 reads MNHNS; CDR2 reads SASEGT. Trimming cost V 2 bases and J 7 bases, with 12 bases left between them.

This clone was observed once. The gene calls are TRBV7-9 and TRBJ2-7; 7 bases fit TRBD1. The CDR3 is made up of 13 amino acids. Germline V CDR1 and CDR2: SEHNR, FQNEAQ (reference sequence). Trimming cost V 4 bases and J 6 bases; bases outside gene matches: 6. This CDR3 reads CASSWDSSLEQYF. CDR3 in DNA: TGTGCCAGCAGCTGGGACAGTTCACTCGAGCAGTACTTC.

This clone was seen a few times. This chain links TRBV5-5 with TRBJ1-4, with TRBD1 as a possible D gene (6 bases). V was cut by 5 bases and J by 8 bases, with 19 bases left in between. Germline CDR1 and CDR2: SGHKS and YYEKEE (reference sequence). The CDR3 is 15 residues long. The DNA for the CDR3 is TGTGCCAGCAGTTACACACAGGGTAGGAGGGAAAAACTGTTTTTT. Its translation: CASSYTQGRREKLFF.

The chain is built from TRBV6-5 and TRBJ2-1, with TRBD2 matching 13 bases. CDR3 length: 16 residues. The germline V gene encodes CDR1 MNHEY and CDR2 SVGAGI. V dropped 2 bases and J dropped 9; count of bases not matched to a gene: 7. This CDR3 is CASSYTRTSGRSEQFF. The CDR3 bases are TGTGCCAGCAGTTACACCCGGACTAGCGGGAGATCTGAGCAGTTCTTC.